The rows below give T cell receptor beta chains drawn from one sample of a study of OX40 agonist ivuxolimab in advanced cancers. Sequencing was performed with immunoSEQ multiplex PCR; in TCRdb, only in-frame clones are kept and a portion is missing. The data contain about 59,000 clones, 90% to 95% of them singletons. Sequenced material: CD4+ or CD8+ T cells sorted from blood, taken in a trial of the OX40 agonist ivuxolimab. These TCRs come from an adult with an advanced solid tumor such as melanoma, head and neck, liver or kidney cancer. Both conserved end residues are part of each CDR3. The order of the fields is clone size, V gene, D gene, J gene, CDR3 DNA, CDR3 protein. A D gene is named only where the DNA matches it firmly. Clone size is shown for a subset of rows, as once, few, many or a class of expanded clone.

NA,TRBV19,TRBD1,TRBJ2-7,TGTGCCAGTAGTATAGGTGAAGGGGGCAGTTCCTACGAGCAGTACTTC,CASSIGEGGSSYEQYF
NA,TRBV4-2,NA,TRBJ2-1,TGTGCCAGCAGCCAGGGGTTCTCCTACAATGAGCAGTTCTTC,CASSQGFSYNEQFF
few,TRBV7-8,TRBD2,TRBJ2-1,TGTGCCAGCAGCTTCGGGACTAGCGGATACAATGAGCAGTTCTTC,CASSFGTSGYNEQFF
NA,TRBV4-3,NA,TRBJ2-3,TGCGCCAGCAGCCTCTCCAGGGGTGGCACAGATACGCAGTATTTT,CASSLSRGGTDTQYF
NA,TRBV29-1,NA,TRBJ2-1,TGCAGCGTTGAAGATAACCCGAACAATGAGCAGTTCTTC,CSVEDNPNNEQFF
NA,TRBV4-1,TRBD1,TRBJ2-4,TGCGCCAGCAGCCAAGATCTTTTCGGGACAGGCTTACGAGCCAAAAACATTCAGTACTTC,CASSQDLFGTGLRAKNIQYF
NA,TRBV28,NA,TRBJ2-1,TGTGCCAGCAGTTTATTGGAGGGTAATGAGCAGTTCTTC,CASSLLEGNEQFF
NA,TRBV9,TRBD2,TRBJ2-5,TGTGCCAGCAGCGTATATCCTAGCGGGAGCCGTGAGACCCAGTACTTC,CASSVYPSGSRETQYF
NA,TRBV27,NA,TRBJ1-1,TGTGCCAGCACTTTTTTGGGGGGGACTGAAGCTTTCTTT,CASTFLGGTEAFF
NA,TRBV19,NA,TRBJ2-7,TGTGCCAGTAGTATAGGGTTCTCCTACGAGCAGTACTTC,CASSIGFSYEQYF
NA,TRBV9,NA,TRBJ2-3,TGTGCCAGCAGCGTAGTGAGCGGGCCCACAGATACGCAGTATTTT,CASSVVSGPTDTQYF
NA,TRBV19,TRBD2,TRBJ2-1,TGTGCCAGTAGTATTCATACTAGCGGGAGCTCCTACAATGAGCAGTTCTTC,CASSIHTSGSSYNEQFF
NA,TRBV23-1,NA,TRBJ2-7,TGCGCCAGCAGTCAATTTGGGGGAAAACAGAACAGGGTATCCCCCTCCCGAGAATCCTACGAGCAGTACTTC,CASSQFGGKQNRVSPSRESYEQYF
NA,TRBV5-6,NA,TRBJ1-2,TGTGCCAGCAGCCGGGACGAGGGATTGCACTATGGCTACACCTTC,CASSRDEGLHYGYTF
NA,TRBV30,TRBD2,TRBJ2-5,TGTGCCTGGGACAGACTAGCGGGGTACCAAGAGACCCAGTACTTC,CAWDRLAGYQETQYF
NA,TRBV9,NA,TRBJ2-1,TGTGCCAGCAGCGTTGGAGACTACAATGAGCAGTTCTTC,CASSVGDYNEQFF
NA,TRBV4-1,NA,TRBJ1-5,TGCGCCAGCAGCCATGGGACCAATCAGCCCCAGCATTTT,CASSHGTNQPQHF
NA,TRBV9,NA,TRBJ2-5,TGTGCCAGCAGTTCCTCAGGGGGCGGGAGGGAAGAGACCCAGTACTTC,CASSSSGGGREETQYF
NA,TRBV30,NA,TRBJ2-5,TGTGCCTGGAGTGTTGTAGCGGCCCAAGAGACCCAGTACTTC,CAWSVVAAQETQYF
NA,TRBV29-1,NA,TRBJ1-2,TGCAGCGTTAGGGAAGTTCTAATCTATGGCTACACCTTC,CSVREVLIYGYTF
NA,TRBV9,TRBD2,TRBJ2-1,TGTGCCAGCAGCGTGACTAGCGGGAGGATGGGAAATGAGCAGTTCTTC,CASSVTSGRMGNEQFF
NA,TRBV28,NA,TRBJ1-2,TGTGCCAGCAGTCCCGTTGGGGGGAGTAACTATGGCTACACCTTC,CASSPVGGSNYGYTF
NA,TRBV11-3,TRBD2,TRBJ2-7,TGTGCCAGCAGCCAACAGCGGGAGACCTACGAGCAGTACTTC,CASSQQRETYEQYF
NA,TRBV5-6,NA,TRBJ1-1,TGTGCCAGCAGCTTGAAAGGTCTAAACACTGAAGCTTTCTTT,CASSLKGLNTEAFF
few,TRBV6-6,NA,TRBJ2-2,TGTGCCAGCAGTTACTCGAGAGCTAGCACCGGGGAGCTGTTTTTT,CASSYSRASTGELFF
once,TRBV5-6,NA,TRBJ1-1,TGTGCCAGCAGCGGCGGTCTGGGTACTGAAGCTTTCTTT,CASSGGLGTEAFF
NA,TRBV7-8,NA,TRBJ1-1,TGTGCCAGCAGCCTCGGGACGGCGGTTGGGGCAGCTGAAGCTTTCTTT,CASSLGTAVGAAEAFF
NA,TRBV19,NA,TRBJ1-5,TGTGCCAGTAGTATGGGTTTGGCAGGGGTTTCTGGGGATCAGCCCCAGCATTTT,CASSMGLAGVSGDQPQHF
NA,TRBV19,NA,TRBJ1-5,TGTGCCAGTAGTATAGTCCACAGGACCAGAAATCAGCCCCAGCATTTT,CASSIVHRTRNQPQHF
NA,TRBV15,TRBD2,TRBJ2-1,TGTGCCACCAGCAGAGCTCCCTTTGGCGGGAGGTCCTACAATGAGCAGTTCTTC,CATSRAPFGGRSYNEQFF
few,TRBV6-5,NA,TRBJ1-1,TGTGCCAGCAGTTACCACGGGGGGGAGAGGGGTGAAGCTTTCTTT,CASSYHGGERGEAFF
NA,TRBV7-2,TRBD1,TRBJ1-2,TGTGCCAGCAGCTTGACCCCGGGGACAGGGGTGAACTATGGCTACACCTTC,CASSLTPGTGVNYGYTF
NA,TRBV7-9,TRBD1,TRBJ2-7,TGTGCCAGCAGCATACAGGGGGCGAGGCAGTACTTC,CASSIQGARQYF
NA,TRBV4-1,TRBD2,TRBJ2-5,TGCGCCAGCAGCCAAGATAAGGTAGCGGGAGATTCCGAGACCCAGTACTTC,CASSQDKVAGDSETQYF
once,TRBV27,NA,TRBJ1-1,TGTGCCAGCAGTTTATCGCGGAACACTGAAGCTTTCTTT,CASSLSRNTEAFF
NA,TRBV14,NA,TRBJ1-1,TGTGCCAGCAGCCAAGTGGGGACAGAAGCTTTCTTT,CASSQVGTEAFF
NA,TRBV7-9,TRBD1,TRBJ2-7,TGTGCCAGCAGCGGGACAGGGCAAGGGCAGTACTTC,CASSGTGQGQYF
NA,TRBV27,TRBD1,TRBJ2-7,TGTGCCAGCAGTTTATCGCAGACAGGGGGAAGTGAGCAGTACTTC,CASSLSQTGGSEQYF
once,TRBV2,TRBD1,TRBJ2-7,TGTGCCAGCAGGACCGGGACAGGTTCCCACGAGCAGTACTTC,CASRTGTGSHEQYF
few,TRBV9,NA,TRBJ2-3,TGTGCCAGCAGCGTTTGGGGGGTGATAGGAGATACGCAGTATTTT,CASSVWGVIGDTQYF
NA,TRBV28,NA,TRBJ1-2,TGTGCCAGCAGTTCAGGGAACTATGGCTACACCTTC,CASSSGNYGYTF
NA,TRBV5-1,NA,TRBJ2-5,TGCGCCAGCAGCGTGGGGTATAGGGAGACCCAGTACTTC,CASSVGYRETQYF
NA,TRBV19,NA,TRBJ2-1,TGTGCCAGTAGACGGCGTAGCTCCTACAATGAGCAGTTCTTC,CASRRRSSYNEQFF
NA,TRBV19,TRBD1,TRBJ1-5,TGTGCCAGTAGTATAGGGTTTTGGAGGACAGGGGCGAGGGATAATGCGGGTCAGCCCCAGCATTTT,CASSIGFWRTGARDNAGQPQHF
NA,TRBV7-9,NA,TRBJ2-2,TGTGCCAGCAGCGCCTGGACAGACTTCGGCGGGGAGCTGTTTTTT,CASSAWTDFGGELFF
NA,TRBV7-6,TRBD1,TRBJ1-5,TGTGCCAGCAGCGCCCGGACAGGGGGCGAGGGCAATCAGCCCCAGCATTTT,CASSARTGGEGNQPQHF